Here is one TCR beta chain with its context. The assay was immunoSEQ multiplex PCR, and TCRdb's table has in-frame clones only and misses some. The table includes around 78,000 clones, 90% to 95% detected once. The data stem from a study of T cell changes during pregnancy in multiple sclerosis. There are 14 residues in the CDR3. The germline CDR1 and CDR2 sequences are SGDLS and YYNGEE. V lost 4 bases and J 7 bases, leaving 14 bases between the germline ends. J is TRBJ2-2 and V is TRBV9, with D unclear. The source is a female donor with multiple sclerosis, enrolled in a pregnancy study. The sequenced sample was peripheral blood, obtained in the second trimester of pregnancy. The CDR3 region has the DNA TGTGCCAGCAGCATCCTGTCGAGAAGCGGGGAGCTGTTTTTT. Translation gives CASSILSRSGELFF.